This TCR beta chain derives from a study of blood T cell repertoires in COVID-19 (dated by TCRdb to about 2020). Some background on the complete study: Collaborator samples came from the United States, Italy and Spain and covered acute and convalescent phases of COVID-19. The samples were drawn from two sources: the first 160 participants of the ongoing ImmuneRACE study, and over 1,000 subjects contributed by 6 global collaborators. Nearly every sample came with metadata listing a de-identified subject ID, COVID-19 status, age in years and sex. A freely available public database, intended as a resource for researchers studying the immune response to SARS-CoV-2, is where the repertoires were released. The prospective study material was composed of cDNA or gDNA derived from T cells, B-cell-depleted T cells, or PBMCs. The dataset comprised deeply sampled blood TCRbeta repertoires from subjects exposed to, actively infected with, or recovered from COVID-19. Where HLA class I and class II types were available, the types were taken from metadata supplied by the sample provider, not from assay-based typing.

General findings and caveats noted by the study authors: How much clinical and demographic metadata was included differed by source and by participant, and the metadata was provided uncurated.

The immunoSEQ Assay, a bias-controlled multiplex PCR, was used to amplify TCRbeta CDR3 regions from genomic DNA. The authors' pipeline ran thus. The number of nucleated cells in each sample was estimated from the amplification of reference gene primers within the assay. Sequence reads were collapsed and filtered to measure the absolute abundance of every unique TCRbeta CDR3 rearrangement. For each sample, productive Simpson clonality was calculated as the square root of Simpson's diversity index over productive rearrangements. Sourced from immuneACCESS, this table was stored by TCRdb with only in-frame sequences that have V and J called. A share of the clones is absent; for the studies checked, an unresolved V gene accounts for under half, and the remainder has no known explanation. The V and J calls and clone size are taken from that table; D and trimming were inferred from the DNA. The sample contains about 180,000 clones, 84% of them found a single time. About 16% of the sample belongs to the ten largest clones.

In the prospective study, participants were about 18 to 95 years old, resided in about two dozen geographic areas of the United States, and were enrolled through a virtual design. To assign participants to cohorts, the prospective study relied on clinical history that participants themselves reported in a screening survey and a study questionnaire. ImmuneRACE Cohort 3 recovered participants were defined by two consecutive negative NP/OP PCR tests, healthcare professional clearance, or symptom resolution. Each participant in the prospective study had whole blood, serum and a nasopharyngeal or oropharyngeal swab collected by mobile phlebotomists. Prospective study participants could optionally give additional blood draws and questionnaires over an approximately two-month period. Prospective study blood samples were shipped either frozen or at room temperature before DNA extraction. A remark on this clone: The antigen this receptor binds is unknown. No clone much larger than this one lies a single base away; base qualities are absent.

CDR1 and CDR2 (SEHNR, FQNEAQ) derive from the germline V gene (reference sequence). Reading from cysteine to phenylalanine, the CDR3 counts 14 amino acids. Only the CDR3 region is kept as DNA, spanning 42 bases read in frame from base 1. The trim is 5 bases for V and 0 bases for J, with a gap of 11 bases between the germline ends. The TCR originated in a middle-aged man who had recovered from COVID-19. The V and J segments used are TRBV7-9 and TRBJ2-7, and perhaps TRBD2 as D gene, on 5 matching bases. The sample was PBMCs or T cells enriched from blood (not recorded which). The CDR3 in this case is CASSRPGSSYEQYF. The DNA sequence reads TGTGCCAGCAGCCGACCGGGGAGCTCCTACGAGCAGTACTTC.